Following are 11 T cell receptor beta chains from one sample sequenced in a study of cytomegalovirus exposure and HLA in healthy donors. PCR involved 60 Vbeta and 13 Jbeta primers. Sequencing was performed with immunoSEQ multiplex PCR; in TCRdb, only in-frame clones are kept and a portion is missing. The data contain more than 60,000 clones, 74% of them seen just once; the ten biggest clones take up about 9.1%. The sequencing sample was made of PBMCs. The receptors were gathered from a man aged 40-49 years in good health and CMV-seropositive.

The chain employs TRBV7-3 and TRBJ1-3; 8 nucleotides agree with TRBD1. V lost 4 bases, J lost 2 bases, and 4 bases stayed unmatched. The germline V gene has CDR1 SGHTA and CDR2 FQGTGA. There are 15 residues in the CDR3. The chain's CDR3 is CASSSTGGPGNTIYF. CDR3 nucleotides: TGTGCCAGCAGCTCCACAGGGGGACCTGGAAACACCATATATTTT.

The chain combines TRBV30 with TRBJ2-7; D perhaps matches TRBD1 (5 bases). V was trimmed by 2 bases and J by 4 bases, leaving 12 bases between them. Germline V lookup: CDR1 GTSNPN, CDR2 SVGIG (reference sequence). The CDR3 covers 13 residues. This CDR3 is CAWSKGSAYEQYF. The CDR3 nucleotides are TGTGCCTGGAGTAAGGGGTCAGCTTACGAGCAGTACTTC.

This chain uses TRBV5-8 with TRBJ1-4, with a tentative D call TRBD1 (5 bases). Per germline, CDR1 SGHTS and CDR2 YDEGEE. CDR3 length: 13 residues. The V gene lost 3 bases and the J gene lost 10 bases, with 13 bases spanning the gap. This CDR3 is CASSWDGGGKLFF. CDR3 coding DNA: TGTGCCAGCAGCTGGGACGGGGGGGGAAAACTGTTTTTT.

Of note for this clone: Other DNA sequences in this sample translate to the same CDR3. The chain joins TRBV2 to TRBJ2-5; TRBD2 matches 12 bases. Germline V lookup: CDR1 SNHLY, CDR2 FYNNEI. This CDR3 spans 15 amino acids. The ends lost 5 bases at V and 4 bases at J; junction bases unmatched: 5. CDR3 in amino acids: CASSLTSGGAETQYF. For the CDR3, the DNA is TGTGCCAGCAGTCTGACTAGCGGGGGAGCAGAGACCCAGTACTTC.

The CDR3, as DNA: TGCAGCGTTGGCCGGGACCAAGAGACCCAGTACTTC. Its protein is CSVGRDQETQYF. This sequence joins TRBV29-1 and TRBJ2-5; D remains unclear. CDR1 and CDR2 (germline): SQVTM, ANQGSEA. With 4 bases removed from V and 0 bases from J, the gap between germline ends came to 6 bases. The CDR3 totals 12 residues.

The chain combines TRBV11-2 with TRBJ2-6; D is perhaps TRBD1 (5 bases). Germline V gene sequence: CDR1 SGHAT, CDR2 FQNNGV. The CDR3 is made up of 14 amino acids. Trimming shortened V by 7 bases and J by 4 bases, and 11 bases separated the two germline ends. The CDR3 region has the DNA TGTGCCAGCAACAAGGGGCTGGGGGCCAACGTCCTGACTTTC. Translating it yields CASNKGLGANVLTF. Together with reference TRBV11-2 and TRBJ2-6, the CDR3 gives the full variable domain: EAGVAQSPRYKIIEKRQSVAFWCNPISGHATLYWYQQILGQGPKLLIQFQNNGVVDDSQLPKDRFSAERLKGVDSTLKIQPAKLEDSAVYLCASNKGLGANVLTFGAGSRLTVL.

This chain uses TRBV15 with TRBJ2-1; D unresolved. V lost 8 bases and J lost 2, with 16 bases in between. The CDR3 sequence is 15 residues long. Germline CDR1 reads LNHNV; CDR2 reads YYDKDF (reference sequence). CDR3 in amino acids: CATQLTRVAYNEQFF. Written as DNA, the CDR3 is TGTGCCACCCAACTTACACGGGTGGCCTACAATGAGCAGTTCTTC.

The DNA for the CDR3 is TGTGCCAGCAGGCCGACAGGGGGCGCCCATTCCTACGAGCAGTACTTC. Amino acid sequence: CASRPTGGAHSYEQYF. The gene calls are TRBV2 and TRBJ2-7; 10 nucleotides match TRBD1. This CDR3 comprises 16 residues. After removal of 6 bases from V and 1 base from J, the junction contained 9 bases not matched to a gene. Germline values: CDR1 SNHLY, CDR2 FYNNEI.

The chain recombines TRBV9 with TRBJ1-1; TRBD1 aligns across 7 bases. The length of the CDR3 is 14 residues. The ends lost 3 bases at V and 3 bases at J; junction bases unmatched: 5. The germline gives CDR1 SGDLS, CDR2 YYNGEE. The CDR3 is CASSEGADHTEAFF. CDR3 sequence (DNA): TGTGCCAGCAGCGAGGGGGCAGACCACACTGAAGCTTTCTTT.

In this sample, this clone turned up a few times. CDR3 DNA: TGTGCCAGCAGCCAAGGGGCAGGGGGCGCGTCCAAAAACATTCAGTACTTC. It codes for CASSQGAGGASKNIQYF. The rearrangement joins TRBV14 to TRBJ2-4, with 8 positions matching TRBD1. CDR3 length equals 17 residues. The germline CDR1 and CDR2 sequences are SGHDN and FVKESK. The V and J ends lost 1 base and 2 bases, in that order; junction bases with no gene match: 7.

The chain links TRBV5-8 to TRBJ2-1; D gene unclear. V dropped 3 bases and J dropped 0 bases, with 13 bases sitting between them. CDR1 is SGHTS, CDR2 YDEGEE, per germline. The CDR3 is made up of 16 amino acids. CDR3 sequence: CASSWPWPSSYNEQFF. As DNA, the CDR3 is TGTGCCAGCAGCTGGCCCTGGCCCAGCTCCTACAATGAGCAGTTCTTC.